This T cell receptor (beta chain) was sequenced for a study of cytomegalovirus exposure and HLA in healthy donors. Whole-study findings and limits: Whilst most TCR sequences proved rare, a subset of public TCRs occurred across many donors. Cytomegalovirus status was reportedly diagnosed by the classifier with high sensitivity and specificity. The study recorded 160 or so TCR beta chains that were cytomegalovirus-associated.

Method: immunoSEQ multiplex PCR; TCRdb's copy keeps in-frame clones and lacks some. The sample lists roughly 150,000 clones, approximately 80% seen once, with around 2.4% in the top ten. As concerns this clone: Antigen: not known.

This CDR3 has 14 amino acids. Germline CDR1 and CDR2: MNHEY and SVGAGI. Trimming took off 1 base at V and 7 bases at J, with 11 bases between the two ends. This chain joins TRBV6-5 and TRBJ2-1, with D perhaps matching TRBD2 (5 bases). Material for sequencing was PBMCs. The sequence was collected from a young man in good health and CMV-seropositive. Written as DNA, the CDR3 is TGTGCCAGCAGTTACTATACGACGGGGAATGAGCAGTTCTTC. Protein product: CASSYYTTGNEQFF.